This T cell receptor (beta chain) appears in the sequencing data of a study of PD-L1 blockade in urothelial cancer. Across the whole study: Bladder-origin urothelial cancer in males described about 90% of the 29 patients. Study results and caveats: In blood sampled pretreatment, TCR clonality below the median predicted better survival.

V gave up 5 bases and J gave up 6 bases; unmatched junction bases: 10. CDR1 is MNHEY and CDR2 is SMNVEV in the germline V gene (reference sequence). CDR3 length: 17 residues. Remarks on this clone: Antigen specificity is unknown.

Synthetic TCR analog templates were spiked into all PCRs individually. TCRdb's table, derived via immunoSEQ multiplex PCR, lists solely in-frame clones and lacks some. The data show almost 30,000 clones, about 87% seen once. This clonotype was obtained from a man aged 50 or older with urothelial cancer. V gene TRBV27 combines with J gene TRBJ2-1, with TRBD2 matching 13 bases. The source material was PBMCs, sampled around atezolizumab (anti-PD-L1) treatment. CDR3: CASSKTSGRALGNEQFF. The CDR3 bases are TGTGCCAGCAGTAAAACTAGCGGGAGGGCCTTGGGCAATGAGCAGTTCTTC.